A selection of T cell receptor beta chains follows, all from one sample in a study of PD-1 blockade in classical Hodgkin lymphoma. Assay: immunoSEQ multiplex PCR; the TCRdb copy retains only in-frame clones and omits some. In the table there are 6,800 or so clones, about 79% of which are singletons. Sequenced here: peripheral blood mononuclear cells (PBMCs), sampled before the second cycle of nivolumab. The source of these receptors is a human donor with classical Hodgkin lymphoma. The CDR3 runs from the conserved cysteine through the conserved F or W. The order of the fields is clone size, D gene, CDR3 length, J gene, V gene, CDR3 protein, CDR3 DNA. A D gene is named only where the DNA matches it firmly. Rows give clone size only sometimes, using once, few, many, or a class for an expanded clone.

>-|TRBD2|12|TRBJ2-1|TRBV2
CASRDSGNEQFF
TGTGCCAGCAGGGATAGCGGGAATGAGCAGTTCTTC
>-|TRBD1|13|TRBJ2-5|TRBV5-8
CASSPGTEKTQYF
TGTGCCAGCAGCCCCGGGACAGAGAAGACCCAGTACTTC
>-|-|14|TRBJ2-2|TRBV4-3
CASSYRSGTGELFF
TGCGCCAGCAGCTACAGATCCGGGACCGGGGAGCTGTTTTTT
>-|-|13|TRBJ1-2|TRBV19
CASSAGEFYGYTF
TGTGCCAGTAGTGCCGGGGAATTCTATGGCTACACCTTC
>-|TRBD2|19|TRBJ2-7|TRBV11-2
CASSLVGTSGRLEDDEQYF
TGTGCCAGCAGCTTAGTTGGGACTAGCGGGAGGTTGGAAGATGACGAGCAGTACTTC
>-|-|12|TRBJ1-5|TRBV19
CASRLDRQPQHF
TGTGCCAGTAGACTGGACCGTCAGCCCCAGCATTTT
>-|-|13|TRBJ2-7|TRBV19
CASSLRASSEQYF
TGTGCCAGTAGCCTCCGGGCCAGTTCGGAGCAGTACTTC
>-|-|12|TRBJ1-2|TRBV28
CASSWTEYGYTF
TGTGCCAGCAGTTGGACTGAATATGGCTACACCTTC
>-|-|10|TRBJ2-2|TRBV6-1
CASRDGELFF
TGTGCCAGCAGGGACGGGGAGCTGTTTTTT
>few|-|12|TRBJ1-4|TRBV4-1
CASSVGREGLFF
TGCGCCAGCAGTGTCGGCCGCGAGGGACTGTTTTTT
>-|-|16|TRBJ1-3|TRBV7-2
CASSLRLPLKGDTIYF
TGTGCCAGCAGCTTACGATTGCCGCTCAAGGGCGACACCATATATTTT
>-|-|16|TRBJ1-2|TRBV7-9
CASSPLGRKTNYGYTF
TGTGCCAGCAGCCCCTTGGGTCGTAAGACTAACTATGGCTACACCTTC
>-|-|13|TRBJ1-3|TRBV16
CASTPGMGNTIYF
TGTGCCAGCACCCCGGGTATGGGAAACACCATATATTTT
>once|-|13|TRBJ1-1|TRBV6-4
CASSAEGNTEAFF
TGTGCCAGCAGTGCGGAAGGGAACACTGAAGCTTTCTTT
>-|-|13|TRBJ1-1|TRBV5-4
CASSPPSNTEAFF
TGTGCCAGCAGCCCCCCTTCCAACACTGAAGCTTTCTTT
>few|-|15|TRBJ1-1|TRBV15
CATSRGTLQDTEAFF
TGTGCCACCAGCAGGGGAACATTACAGGACACTGAAGCTTTCTTT
>-|-|13|TRBJ2-6|TRBV25-1
CASSDAGANVLTF
TGTGCCAGCAGTGATGCTGGGGCCAACGTCCTGACTTTC
>-|-|16|TRBJ2-3|TRBV5-1
CASSRSTISNPNTQYF
TGCGCCAGCAGCCGGTCCACCATATCGAACCCCAATACGCAGTATTTT
>-|-|15|TRBJ2-3|TRBV6-6
CASSSSVQGADTQYF
TGTGCCAGCAGCTCCAGCGTACAGGGCGCAGATACGCAGTATTTT
>-|TRBD2|14|TRBJ2-3|TRBV5-8
CASTLAGGTDTQYF
TGTGCCAGCACCCTAGCGGGGGGCACAGATACGCAGTATTTT
>few|-|14|TRBJ1-1|TRBV21-1
CASSKGSASTEAFF
TGTGCCAGCAGCAAAGGGTCCGCCAGCACTGAAGCTTTCTTT
>-|TRBD2|16|TRBJ2-5|TRBV7-3
CASSSGLAGLGETQYF
TGTGCCAGCAGCTCAGGACTAGCGGGTTTAGGAGAGACCCAGTACTTC
>few|TRBD1|15|TRBJ2-1|TRBV7-3
CASSSRQGSYNEQFF
TGTGCCAGCAGCTCCAGACAGGGGTCATACAATGAGCAGTTCTTC